This T cell receptor (beta chain) stems from a study of cytomegalovirus exposure and HLA in healthy donors. The CDR3 spans 14 residues. V gave up 5 bases and J gave up 5 bases, with 12 bases separating them. Per germline, CDR1 SGHTA and CDR2 FQGNSA. A multiplex PCR was run with 60 Vbeta primers and 13 Jbeta primers. Measured with immunoSEQ multiplex PCR; TCRdb has only the in-frame clones, and not every one. The repertoire consists of 200,000 to 300,000 clones, with 80% to 90% occurring once and the leading ten covering around 0.23%. Concerning this clone itself: Its target is unknown.

Study results and limitations: Being productive about 90% or about 30% of the time was typical of most TCR beta V segments in an earlier analysis. In vitro data verified three CMV-associated chains as specific for CMV antigens.

This clonotype was obtained from a girl aged 2-10 years in good health and CMV-seronegative. The V gene is TRBV7-2, the J gene TRBJ2-2; D gene uncertain. Material: PBMCs. The CDR3 DNA sequence: TGTGCCAGCAGCCCGAAGGTCGGGACCGGGGAGCTGTTTTTT. Its translation is CASSPKVGTGELFF.